Below are 7 T cell receptor beta chains sequenced from a single sample in a study of Ad26.COV2.S vaccination and SARS-CoV-2 variants. This sample's treatment: some 20 received Ad26.COV2.S at low or high dose, single or two shots; about 5 received placebo; per-sample allocation not given. Samples were taken on day 63 after the first vaccine or placebo injection. Here immunoSEQ multiplex PCR was the method, and the copy in TCRdb shows in-frame clones only, minus some. The sample shows about 400,000 clones, about 88% of them seen only once. The source material was peripheral blood, sampled in a trial of Ad26.COV2.S vaccine versus placebo. These receptors originate from a person between 18 and 59 years old who received the Ad26.COV2.S COVID-19 vaccine or a placebo.

This sequence joins TRBV5-1 and TRBJ2-1; TRBD2 matches 8 bases. This CDR3 spans 15 amino acids. Germline V gene lookup returns CDR1 SGHRS and CDR2 YFSETQ. V lost 4 bases to trimming and J lost 0 bases; unmatched junction nucleotides: 3. CDR3 amino acids: CASSVSGASYNEQFF. DNA for the CDR3: TGCGCCAGCAGCGTTAGCGGGGCCTCCTACAATGAGCAGTTCTTC. The whole variable domain, remainder taken from reference TRBV5-1 and TRBJ2-1, is KAGVTQTPRYLIKTRGQQVTLSCSPISGHRSVSWYQQTPGQGLQFLFEYFSETQRNKGNFPGRFSGRQFSNSRSEMNVSTLELGDSALYLCASSVSGASYNEQFFGPGTRLTVL.

This rearrangement joins TRBV28 to TRBJ2-5; D is possibly TRBD2 (6 bases). Germline V gives CDR1 MDHEN, CDR2 SYDVKM. V was clipped by 8 bases and J by 4 bases, with 17 bases between them. The CDR3 extends over 14 amino acids. The CDR3 is CASGRGVLLETQYF. Here the CDR3 DNA reads TGTGCCAGCGGGCGGGGAGTTTTATTAGAGACCCAGTACTTC.

CDR3 coding DNA: TGCGCCAGCAGCCCACGGACCGGGAGAACCACTGAAGCTTTCTTT. It translates to CASSPRTGRTTEAFF. This chain uses TRBV5-1 with TRBJ1-1; no clear D gene. The CDR3 consists of 15 residues. Looked up from germline, CDR1 is SGHRS and CDR2 is YFSETQ. Trimming shortened V by 4 bases and J by 4 bases, and 17 bases separated the two germline ends.

This chain links TRBV20-1 with TRBJ2-3, with D hard to call. The CDR3 contains 13 residues. Germline V gives CDR1 DFQATT, CDR2 SNEGSKA (reference sequence). Deletions cut 3 bases from V and 8 bases from J, with 15 bases between. CDR3 protein: CSASPTLLSTQYF. In nucleotides, the CDR3 is TGCAGTGCTAGTCCCACCCTCCTGAGTACGCAGTATTTT.

This clone has just one count. The genes are TRBV7-9 and TRBJ2-1; D not certain. The CDR3 consists of 14 residues. Per the germline V gene, CDR1 is SEHNR and CDR2 is FQNEAQ (reference sequence). V lost 2 bases, J lost 7 bases, and 12 bases lay in between. The CDR3 reads CASSLKDLLNEQFF. Written as DNA, the CDR3 is TGTGCCAGCAGCTTAAAGGACCTTTTGAATGAGCAGTTCTTC.

The chain links TRBV10-3 to TRBJ2-3, with 13 nucleotides matching TRBD2. Trimming took 0 bases from V and 5 from J; bases not matched to a gene: 20. This CDR3 comprises 22 residues. CDR1 is ENHRY and CDR2 is SYGVKD in the germline V gene. The DNA of the CDR3 is TGTGCCATCAGTGAGTCCCAGACAGGGGGCGAAACTAGCGGGAGGGCGTTAGATACGCAGTATTTT. It is translated as CAISESQTGGETSGRALDTQYF.

The gene calls are TRBV27 and TRBJ1-2, with 8 positions matching TRBD1. The V and J ends lost 2 bases and 4 bases, in that order; junction bases with no gene match: 3. Germline CDR1 and CDR2: MNHEY and SMNVEV (reference sequence). This CDR3 is 14 amino acids long. The CDR3 DNA reads as TGTGCCAGCAGTTTAGGACAGGGCGGCTATGGCTACACCTTC. This sequence encodes CASSLGQGGYGYTF.